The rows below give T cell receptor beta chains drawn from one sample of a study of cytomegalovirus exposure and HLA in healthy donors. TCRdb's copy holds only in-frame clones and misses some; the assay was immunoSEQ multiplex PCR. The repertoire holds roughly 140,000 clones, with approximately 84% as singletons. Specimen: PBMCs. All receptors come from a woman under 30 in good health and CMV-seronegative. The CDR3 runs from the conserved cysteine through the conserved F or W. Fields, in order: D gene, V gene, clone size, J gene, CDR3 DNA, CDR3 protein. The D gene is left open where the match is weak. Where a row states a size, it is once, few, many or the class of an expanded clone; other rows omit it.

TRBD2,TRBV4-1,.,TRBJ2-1,TGCGCCAGCAGCCAAGTACGTCTAGCGGACTACAATGAGCAGTTCTTC,CASSQVRLADYNEQFF
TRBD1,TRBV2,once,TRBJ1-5,TGTGCCAGCGGGGGACAGGGAAACCAGCCCCAGCATTTT,CASGGQGNQPQHF
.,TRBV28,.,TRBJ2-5,TGTGCCAGCAGCTCGGGTGCAGAGACCCAGTACTTC,CASSSGAETQYF
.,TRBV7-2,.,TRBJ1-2,TGTGCCAGCAGCCCAAGACAGGTGGGGGGCTACACCTTC,CASSPRQVGGYTF
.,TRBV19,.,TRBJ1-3,TGTGCCAGTAGCACCAAAGGGGCGGTTCGGGGAAACACCATATATTTT,CASSTKGAVRGNTIYF
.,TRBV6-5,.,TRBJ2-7,TGTGCCAGCAGTTACTCGACGGGAGAACACTCCTACGAGCAGTACTTC,CASSYSTGEHSYEQYF
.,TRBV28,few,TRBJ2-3,TGTGCCAGCAGTTTACAGGTGTCAGATACGCAGTATTTT,CASSLQVSDTQYF
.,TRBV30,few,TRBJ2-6,TGTGCCTGGAGTGTAGAGGAGAGCGGCTCTGGGGCCAACGTCCTGACTTTC,CAWSVEESGSGANVLTF
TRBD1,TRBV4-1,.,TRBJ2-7,TGCGCCAGCAGCTCAAGTCCCGGGACAGGGTACGAGCAGTACTTC,CASSSSPGTGYEQYF
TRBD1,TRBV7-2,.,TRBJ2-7,TGTGCCAGCAGCCTGGGACAGGTTTTAAGCGAGCAGTACTTC,CASSLGQVLSEQYF
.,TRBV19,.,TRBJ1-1,TGTGCCAGTAGTGTGCGGTTGACAGGGAACACTGAAGCTTTCTTT,CASSVRLTGNTEAFF
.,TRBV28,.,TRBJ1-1,TGTGCCAGCAGCCCAGGACAGATCGTGAACACTGAAGCTTTCTTT,CASSPGQIVNTEAFF
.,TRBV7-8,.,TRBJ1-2,TGTGCCAGCAGCTATAAGGCGAGACAGAACTATGGCTACACCTTC,CASSYKARQNYGYTF
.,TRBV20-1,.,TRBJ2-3,TGCAGTGCAGCGGCCACAGATACGCAGTATTTT,CSAAATDTQYF
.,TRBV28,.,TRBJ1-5,TGTGCCAGCAGTTTAATCCAGATCCATCAGCCCCAGCATTTT,CASSLIQIHQPQHF
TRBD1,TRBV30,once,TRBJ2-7,TGTGCCTGGAGTGGGACAGGGCTTTACGGGCAGTACTTC,CAWSGTGLYGQYF
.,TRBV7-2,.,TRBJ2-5,TGTGCCAGCACTTGGGGCGGGAATGGTCAAGAGACCCAGTACTTC,CASTWGGNGQETQYF
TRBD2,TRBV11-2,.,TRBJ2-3,TGTGCCAGCAGCGCTACTAGCGGGGGGACAGATACGCAGTATTTT,CASSATSGGTDTQYF
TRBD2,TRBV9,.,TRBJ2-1,TGTGCCAGCAGCGCCGGATGGTCGCGGACTAGCGGGAGATCTGAGCAGTTCTTC,CASSAGWSRTSGRSEQFF
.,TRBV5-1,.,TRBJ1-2,TGCGCCAGCAGCTTGGAACCGGGGGTTCGGAACTATGGCTACACCTTC,CASSLEPGVRNYGYTF
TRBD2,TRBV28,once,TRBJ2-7,TGTGCCAGCCGGAGGGTTTCGGGACTAGCGAAATACGAGCAGTACTTC,CASRRVSGLAKYEQYF
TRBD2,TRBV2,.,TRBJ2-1,TGTGCCAGCAGTTCCCCTCCGGGACTAGCGGGAGGTGAGCAGTTCTTC,CASSSPPGLAGGEQFF
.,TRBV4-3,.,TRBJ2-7,TGCGCCAGCAGCCAAGACAGGGTCTCCTACGAGCAGTACTTC,CASSQDRVSYEQYF
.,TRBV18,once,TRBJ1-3,TGTGCCAGCTCACCAACGGGGTCGAGTGACTCTGGAAACACCATATATTTT,CASSPTGSSDSGNTIYF
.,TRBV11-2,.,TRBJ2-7,TGTGCCAGCAGCTTAGACGGGTTCTCCTACGAGCAGTACTTC,CASSLDGFSYEQYF
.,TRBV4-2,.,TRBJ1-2,TGTGCCAGCAGCCAACAGACGGGAGGCGACTATGGCTACACCTTC,CASSQQTGGDYGYTF
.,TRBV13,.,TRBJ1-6,TGTGCCAGCAGCACAGGCGACGGGGGGCCGGGCTCACCCCTCCACTTT,CASSTGDGGPGSPLHF
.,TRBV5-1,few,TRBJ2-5,TGCGCCAGCAGCTTGGTAGATAAAGAGACCCAGTACTTC,CASSLVDKETQYF
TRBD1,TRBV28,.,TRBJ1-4,TGTGCCAGCAGTCCGGGGGGGAAGGGGGCTTTTAATGAAAAACTGTTTTTT,CASSPGGKGAFNEKLFF
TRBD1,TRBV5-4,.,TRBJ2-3,TGTGCCAGCGGAAGCTTATTGGGGACAGGGTCAGATACGCAGTATTTT,CASGSLLGTGSDTQYF
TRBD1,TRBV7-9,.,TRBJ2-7,TGTGTCAGCAGCTCCTGGGACAGGGGCTACGAGCAGTACTTC,CVSSSWDRGYEQYF
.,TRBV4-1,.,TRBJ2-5,TGCGCCAGCAGCCAAGATCTGGAGTTTCAAGAGACCCAGTACTTC,CASSQDLEFQETQYF
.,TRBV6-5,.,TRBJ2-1,TGTGCCAGCAGTTACTCGAGGGGGACGACATACAATGAGCAGTTCTTC,CASSYSRGTTYNEQFF
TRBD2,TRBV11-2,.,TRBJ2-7,TGTGCCAGCAGCTTGGGGGGGAAATCCTACGAGCAGTACTTC,CASSLGGKSYEQYF
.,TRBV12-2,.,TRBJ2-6,TGTGCAAGTCGCTTAGTGTCTAGTGCCAACGTCCTGACTTTC,CASRLVSSANVLTF
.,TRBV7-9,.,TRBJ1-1,TGTGCCAGCCGGGGGTGGACTGAAGCTTTCTTT,CASRGWTEAFF
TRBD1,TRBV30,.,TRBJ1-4,TGTGCCTGGACAGGGGGAACTAATGAAAAACTGTTTTTT,CAWTGGTNEKLFF
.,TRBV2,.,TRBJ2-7,TGTGCCAGCAGTTCGCAGGCCGGGGGCGAGCAGTACTTC,CASSSQAGGEQYF
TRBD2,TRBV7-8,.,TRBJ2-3,TGTGCCAGCAGCTCAGCGGGAGGAACCGGGACCACAGATACGCAGTATTTT,CASSSAGGTGTTDTQYF
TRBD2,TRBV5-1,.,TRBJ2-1,TGCGCCAGCAGCTTGGGGGGGACCGGGACTAGCGCCTACAATGAGCAGTTCTTC,CASSLGGTGTSAYNEQFF
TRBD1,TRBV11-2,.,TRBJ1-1,TGTGCCAGCAGCTCGAACAGGGGGGGGACTGAAGCTTTCTTT,CASSSNRGGTEAFF
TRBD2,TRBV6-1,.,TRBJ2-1,TGTGCCAGCAGTGAAATCAGCGGGGGGGCCAATGAGCAGTTCTTC,CASSEISGGANEQFF
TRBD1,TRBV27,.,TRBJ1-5,TGTGCCAGCAGTTTCGGGGACAGGGGCAATCAGCCCCAGCATTTT,CASSFGDRGNQPQHF
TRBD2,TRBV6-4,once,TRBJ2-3,TGTGCCAGCAGTGACTGCTGGACTAGCGAGAGCACAGATACGCAGTATTTT,CASSDCWTSESTDTQYF
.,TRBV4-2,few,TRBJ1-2,TGTGCCAGCAGCCAAGATCTAGGAGCCGGATCCTATGGCTACACCTTC,CASSQDLGAGSYGYTF